The 25 T cell receptor beta chains presented below share a single source sample, sequenced in a study of T cells after yellow fever vaccination. One entry per CDR3 protein results from TCRdb running MiXCR on the 5' RACE reads. Of some 390,000 distinct CDR3 sequences listed, roughly 6.1% are singletons. The starting material was PBMCs, obtained 5 days after the yellow fever booster vaccination. The receptor set was obtained from a man aged 25 to 40 who received the YFV17D yellow fever vaccine.

This clonotype has more than one count but fewer than ten. The chain uses TRBV6-2 or TRBV6-3 and TRBJ2-4; D call uncertain. V lost 6 bases and J 7 bases, leaving 13 bases between the germline ends. This CDR3 comprises 13 residues. The germline gives CDR1 MNHEY, CDR2 SVGEGT. The CDR3 loop is CASRVSLDNIQYF. CDR3 in DNA: TGTGCCAGCAGAGTTTCCCTCGATAACATTCAGTACTTC.

This clonotype was seen repeatedly, ten times or more. This chain joins TRBV15 and TRBJ1-4; 9 nucleotides agree with TRBD1. This CDR3 comprises 15 residues. CDR1 is LNHNV and CDR2 is YYDKDF in the germline V gene (reference sequence). With V trimmed by 2 bases and J by 13 bases, 11 bases remained unmatched. CDR3 coding DNA: TGTGCCACCAGCAGATTTGGGACAGGGAGAAACCGACTGTTTTTT. Translating it yields CATSRFGTGRNRLFF.

For this clonotype: The germline gene is not matched at one end of the junction; a read error may be the cause. This chain joins TRBV24-1 and TRBJ2-3; possibly TRBD1 for D (6 bases). The CDR3 is 15 amino acids. Germline lookup yields CDR1 KGHDR and CDR2 SFDVKD. In DNA, the CDR3 is TGTACCACCAGTGGTTACAGGGAGTTCACAGATACGCAGTATTTT. Translation gives CTTSGYREFTDTQYF.

The table lists this clonotype with a few counts. The chain is built from TRBV11-1 and TRBJ2-6, with D possibly being TRBD2 (5 bases). From germline, CDR1 is SGHAT and CDR2 FQDESV (reference sequence). CDR3 length: 18 amino acids. Trimming removed 0 bases at V and 1 base at J, with 13 bases between. For the CDR3, the DNA is TGTGCCAGCAGCTTAGCGGGCGGAACTAGGTCTGGGGCCAACGTCCTGACTTTC. Amino acids: CASSLAGGTRSGANVLTF.

This clonotype was observed a few times. The chain has TRBV6-5 and TRBJ2-7; D is uncertain. V was clipped by 6 bases and J by 6 bases, with 9 bases between them. CDR3 length: 11 amino acids. Germline V gene data show CDR1 as MNHEY and CDR2 as SVGAGI. CDR3 nucleotides: TGTGCCAGCAGAAACGGCCTCGAGCAGTACTTC. Protein sequence: CASRNGLEQYF.

This clonotype was detected only a few times. This chain joins TRBV6-2 or TRBV6-3 and TRBJ2-1; tentative D call: TRBD2 (5 bases). Germline V lookup: CDR1 MNHEY, CDR2 SVGEGT. The CDR3 spans 13 residues. V was shortened by 1 base and J by 8 bases, with 9 bases between the two germline ends. CDR3 in DNA: TGTGCCAGCAGTTACTTGGACGGGGATGAGCAGTTCTTC. Translated, it gives CASSYLDGDEQFF.

Concerning this clonotype itself: Relative to the germline gene, one junction end is altered; a read error may explain this. The chain has TRBV18 and TRBJ2-7, with TRBD2 matching 7 bases. The CDR3 is 16 amino acids. The V gene's germline CDR1 is KGHSH and CDR2 LQKENI. This CDR3 reads CASSPLRAGVSHEQYF. In nucleotides, the CDR3 is TGTGCCAGCTCACCACTGCGGGCGGGAGTCTCCCACGAGCAGTACTTC. Variable domain in full (rest from reference TRBV18 and TRBJ2-7): NAGVMQNPRHLVRRRGQEARLRCSPMKGHSHVYWYRQLPEEGLKFMVYLQKENIIDESGMPKERFSAEFPKEGPSILRIQQVVRGDSAAYFCASSPLRAGVSHEQYFGPGTRLTVT.

This clonotype was recorded at least ten times. CDR3 residues: CASSKGSATTLEQYF. The CDR3 DNA reads as TGTGCCAGCAGCAAGGGGAGCGCAACGACCTTAGAGCAGTACTTC. This rearrangement joins TRBV21-1 to TRBJ2-7; TRBD1, the D gene given by the table, was not confirmed from the DNA. TRBV21-1 represents a pseudogene. This CDR3 has 15 residues.

Many counts were recorded for this clonotype. The CDR3 bases are TGCGCCAGCAGCGCCCCGGGACAGGGATACGAGCAGTACTTC. Translating gives CASSAPGQGYEQYF. The J gene is TRBJ2-7, the V gene TRBV5-1; 9 positions agree with TRBD1. The J segment lost 4 bases and the V segment lost 4 bases, leaving 6 bases of the junction unmatched. CDR1 SGHRS and CDR2 YFSETQ come from the germline V gene. The CDR3 length is 14 residues.

This clonotype was detected a few times. The chain has TRBV18 and TRBJ2-7; 11 bases align to TRBD2. CDR1 and CDR2 from the germline V gene are KGHSH and LQKENI. This CDR3 has 17 amino acids. The ends lost 2 bases at V and 6 bases at J; junction bases unmatched: 12. DNA of the CDR3: TGTGCCAGCTCACCATCGACTAGCGGGAAGATATTGCGCGAGCAGTACTTC. Translated: CASSPSTSGKILREQYF.

This clonotype was observed a few times. CDR3 residues: CSARRGEELHTIYF. The CDR3 coding sequence is TGCAGTGCTAGGAGGGGAGAGGAACTACACACCATATATTTT. The V and J genes are TRBV20-1 and TRBJ1-3, with a weak D call TRBD1 (5 bases). Deletions cut 3 bases from V and 8 bases from J, with 17 bases between. The CDR3 is 14 amino acids. Germline V gene lookup returns CDR1 DFQATT and CDR2 SNEGSKA (reference sequence).

This clonotype was found many times. The rearrangement uses TRBV5-1 and TRBJ2-2, with D possibly matching TRBD1 (5 bases). With 3 bases removed from V and 4 bases from J, the gap between germline ends came to 13 bases. In germline, CDR1 is SGHRS, CDR2 YFSETQ. The CDR3 covers 15 residues. CDR3 in amino acids: CASSSMDTITGELFF. CDR3 nucleotide sequence: TGCGCCAGCAGCTCCATGGACACCATCACCGGGGAGCTGTTTTTT.

The chain is built from TRBV30 and TRBJ2-2; D gene unclear. This CDR3 contains 10 residues. Germline V gene lookup returns CDR1 GTSNPN and CDR2 SVGIG (reference sequence). The V gene lost 8 bases and the J gene lost 6 bases, with 7 bases spanning the gap. The CDR3 loop is CAAIAGELFF. CDR3 sequence (DNA): TGTGCCGCGATAGCCGGGGAGCTGTTTTTT.

The chain is built from TRBV11-2 and TRBJ2-3; 13 nucleotides match TRBD2. The CDR3 length is 21 residues. Trimming at V came to 1 base and at J to 1 base, leaving 14 bases not matched to a gene. The germline CDR1 and CDR2 sequences are SGHAT and FQNNGV. CDR3 bases: TGTGCCAGCAGCTTAGGCCGCCAGGGACTAGCGGGACCTCGGGGCACAGATACGCAGTATTTT. This gives the protein CASSLGRQGLAGPRGTDTQYF. The full variable domain, in which reference TRBV11-2 and TRBJ2-3 provide the parts outside the CDR3, is EAGVAQSPRYKIIEKRQSVAFWCNPISGHATLYWYQQILGQGPKLLIQFQNNGVVDDSQLPKDRFSAERLKGVDSTLKIQPAKLEDSAVYLCASSLGRQGLAGPRGTDTQYFGPGTRLTVL.

This clonotype was recorded a few times. The rearrangement links TRBV12-3 or TRBV12-4 to TRBJ2-4, with D perhaps TRBD2 (5 bases). V lost 4 bases, J lost 3 bases, and 10 bases lay in between. The CDR3 totals 14 residues. DNA for the CDR3: TGTGCCAGCAGTTCCGAGGGTGGCAAAAACATTCAGTACTTC. The encoded protein is CASSSEGGKNIQYF.

The chain has TRBV18 and TRBJ2-7; unclear D gene. CDR3 length: 12 residues. V shed 0 bases and J shed 5 bases, with 5 bases lying between them. CDR1 and CDR2 from the germline V gene are KGHSH and LQKENI. CDR3 region: CASSPPWDEQYF. Written as DNA, the CDR3 is TGTGCCAGCTCACCACCGTGGGACGAGCAGTACTTC.

The chain couples TRBV5-1 to TRBJ2-1; possible D gene TRBD2, 6 bases. V shed 3 bases and J shed 4 bases, with 14 bases lying between them. Germline lookup yields CDR1 SGHRS and CDR2 YFSETQ. The CDR3 consists of 15 residues. CDR3 amino acids: CASSWGGTGYNEQFF. The CDR3 bases are TGCGCCAGCAGCTGGGGCGGGACTGGGTACAATGAGCAGTTCTTC.

The chain couples TRBV7-6 to TRBJ2-5, with D perhaps TRBD1 (5 bases). This CDR3 is 12 amino acids long. The germline V and J ends were trimmed by 8 bases and 1 base, with 8 bases remaining between them. Germline CDR1 SGHVS, CDR2 FNYEAQ. In DNA form, the CDR3 reads TGTGCCAGCGCGACAGTCCAAGAGACCCAGTACTTC. Its translation is CASATVQETQYF.

This clonotype has at least ten counts. The genes are TRBV5-1 and TRBJ1-1; 11 positions match TRBD1. Germline CDR1 and CDR2: SGHRS and YFSETQ. The CDR3 is made up of 14 amino acids. V shed 3 bases and J 4 bases; nucleotides not matched to a gene: 2. As DNA, the CDR3 is TGCGCCAGCAGCTCAGGACAGGGGGCCACTGAAGCTTTCTTT. Translated: CASSSGQGATEAFF.

V usage is TRBV7-2 and J usage is TRBJ2-7, with D hard to call. CDR1 is SGHTA, CDR2 FQGNSA, per germline. This CDR3 has 15 residues. V lost 2 bases to trimming and J lost 2 bases, with 13 bases between them. The CDR3 DNA reads TGTGCCAGCAGCTTACATCAGGTAGGCACCTACGAGCAGTACTTC. Translating it yields CASSLHQVGTYEQYF.

This clonotype was counted at least ten times. The chain is built from TRBV29-1 and TRBJ2-2; D is perhaps TRBD1 (6 bases). V was clipped by 7 bases and J by 2 bases, with 11 bases between them. CDR1 and CDR2 from the germline V gene are SQVTM and ANQGSEA. CDR3 length: 13 residues. CDR3: CSARDTNTGELFF. In DNA, the CDR3 is TGCAGCGCACGGGACACCAACACCGGGGAGCTGTTTTTT.

The chain has TRBV11-2 and TRBJ1-2; D remains ambiguous. Germline loops: CDR1 SGHAT, CDR2 FQNNGV. V dropped 0 bases and J dropped 2 bases, with 10 bases sitting between them. This CDR3 comprises 15 residues. The CDR3 DNA reads TGTGCCAGCAGCTTAGAGATCGGCCGGAACTATGGCTACACCTTC. Its translation is CASSLEIGRNYGYTF.

This clonotype was detected only a few times. DNA of the CDR3: TGTGCCAGCAGCGTCGACAGTATGTTATACAATGAGCAGTTCTTC. It yields the protein CASSVDSMLYNEQFF. The chain couples TRBV9 to TRBJ2-1, with a weak D call TRBD1 (5 bases). In germline, CDR1 is SGDLS, CDR2 YYNGEE. Trimming removed 2 bases from V and 4 bases from J, with 13 bases in between. The CDR3 spans 15 residues.

This clonotype was seen many times. The chain combines TRBV20-1 with TRBJ2-3; 7 nucleotides line up with TRBD2. Germline-derived CDR1 and CDR2 are DFQATT and SNEGSKA (reference sequence). The CDR3 length is 15 residues. J was trimmed by 1 base and V by 6 bases; bases with no gene match: 10. The CDR3 here is CSALRRLARTDTQYF. CDR3 DNA sequence: TGCAGTGCCCTCAGACGACTAGCCCGCACAGATACGCAGTATTTT.

This chain uses TRBV6-6 with TRBJ1-5; TRBD1 might be the D (5 bases). Germline values: CDR1 MNHNY, CDR2 SVGAGI (reference sequence). The CDR3 has 13 residues. The V end was cut by 6 bases, the J end by 5 bases, with 11 bases between. The CDR3 region has the DNA TGTGCCAGCAGACAATTCAGGGATCAGCCCCAGCATTTT. Protein: CASRQFRDQPQHF.